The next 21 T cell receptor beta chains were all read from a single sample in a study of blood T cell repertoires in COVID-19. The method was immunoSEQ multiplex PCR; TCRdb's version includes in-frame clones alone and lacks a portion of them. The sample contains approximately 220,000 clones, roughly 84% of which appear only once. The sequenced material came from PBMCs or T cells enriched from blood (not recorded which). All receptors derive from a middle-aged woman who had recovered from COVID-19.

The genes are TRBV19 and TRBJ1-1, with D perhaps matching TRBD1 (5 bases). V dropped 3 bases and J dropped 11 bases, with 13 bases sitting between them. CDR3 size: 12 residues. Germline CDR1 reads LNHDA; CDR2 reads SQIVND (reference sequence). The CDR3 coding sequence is TGTGCCAGTAGTATGGGGCGCGAAAGGGCTTTCTTT. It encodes CASSMGRERAFF.

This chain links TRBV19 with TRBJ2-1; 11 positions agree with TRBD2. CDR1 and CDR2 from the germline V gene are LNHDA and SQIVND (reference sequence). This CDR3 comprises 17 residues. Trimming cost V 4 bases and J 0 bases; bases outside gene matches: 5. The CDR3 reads CASSKGLADISYNEQFF. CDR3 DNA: TGTGCCAGTAGTAAGGGACTAGCGGACATCTCCTACAATGAGCAGTTCTTC. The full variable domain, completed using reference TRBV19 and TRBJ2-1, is DGGITQSPKYLFRKEGQNVTLSCEQNLNHDAMYWYRQDPGQGLRLIYYSQIVNDFQKGDIAEGYSVSREKKESFPLTVTSAQKNPTAFYLCASSKGLADISYNEQFFGPGTRLTVL.

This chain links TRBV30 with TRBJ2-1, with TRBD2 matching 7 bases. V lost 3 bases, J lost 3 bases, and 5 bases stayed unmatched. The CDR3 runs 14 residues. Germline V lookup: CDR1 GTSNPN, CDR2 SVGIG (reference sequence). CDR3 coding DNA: TGTGCCTGGAGGAGAGCGGGGATCTACAATGAGCAGTTCTTC. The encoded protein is CAWRRAGIYNEQFF.

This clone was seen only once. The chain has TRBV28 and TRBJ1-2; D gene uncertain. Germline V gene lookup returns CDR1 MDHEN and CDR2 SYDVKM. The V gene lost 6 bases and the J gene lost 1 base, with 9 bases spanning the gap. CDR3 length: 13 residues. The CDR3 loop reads CASRDSFNYGYTF. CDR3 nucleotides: TGTGCCAGCAGGGACTCTTTTAACTATGGCTACACCTTC.

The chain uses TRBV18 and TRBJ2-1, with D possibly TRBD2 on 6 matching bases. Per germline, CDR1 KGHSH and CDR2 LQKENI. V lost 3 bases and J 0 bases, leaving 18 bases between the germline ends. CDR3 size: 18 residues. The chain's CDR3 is CASSPPRGDGSSYNEQFF. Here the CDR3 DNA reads TGTGCCAGCTCACCTCCTCGAGGGGACGGGAGCTCCTACAATGAGCAGTTCTTC.

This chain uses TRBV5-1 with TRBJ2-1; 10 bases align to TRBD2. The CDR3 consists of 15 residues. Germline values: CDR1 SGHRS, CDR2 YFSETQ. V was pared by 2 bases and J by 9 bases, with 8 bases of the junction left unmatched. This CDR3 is CASSLLAGGYAEQFF. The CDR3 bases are TGCGCCAGCAGCTTATTAGCGGGAGGATACGCTGAGCAGTTCTTC.

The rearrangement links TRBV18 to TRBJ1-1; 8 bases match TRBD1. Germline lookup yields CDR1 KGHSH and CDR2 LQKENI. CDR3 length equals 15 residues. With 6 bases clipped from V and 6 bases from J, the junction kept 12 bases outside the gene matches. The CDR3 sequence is CASSLDRGSGAEAFF. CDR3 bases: TGTGCCAGCTCCCTCGACAGGGGTTCCGGCGCTGAAGCTTTCTTT.

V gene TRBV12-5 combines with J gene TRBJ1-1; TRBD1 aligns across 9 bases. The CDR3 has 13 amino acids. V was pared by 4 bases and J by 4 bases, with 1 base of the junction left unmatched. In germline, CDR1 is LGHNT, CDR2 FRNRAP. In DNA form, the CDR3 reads TGTGCTAGTGGTTCGACAGGGGGCACTGAAGCTTTCTTT. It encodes CASGSTGGTEAFF.

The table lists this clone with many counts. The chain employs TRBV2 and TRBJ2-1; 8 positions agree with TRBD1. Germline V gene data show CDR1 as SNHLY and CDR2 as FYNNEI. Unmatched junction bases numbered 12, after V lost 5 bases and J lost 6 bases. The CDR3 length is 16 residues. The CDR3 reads CASSRVTGGPRNEQFF. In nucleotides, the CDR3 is TGTGCCAGCAGTCGCGTTACAGGGGGACCTCGCAATGAGCAGTTCTTC.

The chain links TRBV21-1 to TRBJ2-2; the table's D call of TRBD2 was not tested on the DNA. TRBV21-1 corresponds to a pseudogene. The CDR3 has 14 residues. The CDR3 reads CASGQGAGTGELFF. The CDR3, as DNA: TGTGCCAGCGGCCAGGGCGCGGGGACCGGGGAGCTGTTTTTT.

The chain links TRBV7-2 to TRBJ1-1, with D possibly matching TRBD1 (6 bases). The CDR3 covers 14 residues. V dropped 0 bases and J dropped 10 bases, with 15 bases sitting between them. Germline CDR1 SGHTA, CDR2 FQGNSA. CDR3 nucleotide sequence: TGTGCCAGCAGCTTAGCCCGAAGGTCCAGGGGAGCTTTCTTT. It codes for CASSLARRSRGAFF.

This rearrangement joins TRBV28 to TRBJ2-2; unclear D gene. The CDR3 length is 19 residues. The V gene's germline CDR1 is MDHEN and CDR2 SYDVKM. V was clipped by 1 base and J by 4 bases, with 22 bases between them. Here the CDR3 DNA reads TGTGCCAGCAGTTTATTTTTGACTTCGAGAAAAGCAACCACCGGGGAGCTGTTTTTT. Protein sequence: CASSLFLTSRKATTGELFF.

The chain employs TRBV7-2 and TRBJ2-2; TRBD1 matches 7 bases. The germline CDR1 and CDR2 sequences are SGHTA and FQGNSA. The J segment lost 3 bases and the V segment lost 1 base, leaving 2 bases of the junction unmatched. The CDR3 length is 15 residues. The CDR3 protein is CASSLGQGDTGELFF. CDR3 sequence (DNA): TGTGCCAGCAGCTTAGGTCAGGGGGACACCGGGGAGCTGTTTTTT.

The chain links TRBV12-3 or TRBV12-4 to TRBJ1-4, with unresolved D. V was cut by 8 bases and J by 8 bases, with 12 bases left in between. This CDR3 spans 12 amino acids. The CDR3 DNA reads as TGTGCCAGCCTTTCCCCAAGCGAAAAACTGTTTTTT. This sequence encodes CASLSPSEKLFF.

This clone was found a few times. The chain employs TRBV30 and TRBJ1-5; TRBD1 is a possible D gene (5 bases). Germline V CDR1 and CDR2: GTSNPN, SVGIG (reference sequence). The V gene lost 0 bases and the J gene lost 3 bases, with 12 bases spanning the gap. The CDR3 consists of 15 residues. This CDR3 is CAWSVSGAFNQPQHF. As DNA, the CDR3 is TGTGCCTGGAGTGTATCTGGGGCATTCAATCAGCCCCAGCATTTT.

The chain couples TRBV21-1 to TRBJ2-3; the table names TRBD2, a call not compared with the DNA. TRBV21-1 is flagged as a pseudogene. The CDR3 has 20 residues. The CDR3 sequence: CASNPPPGLAGESGTDTQYF. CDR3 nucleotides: TGTGCCAGCAATCCCCCTCCGGGACTAGCGGGAGAATCGGGCACAGATACGCAGTATTTT.

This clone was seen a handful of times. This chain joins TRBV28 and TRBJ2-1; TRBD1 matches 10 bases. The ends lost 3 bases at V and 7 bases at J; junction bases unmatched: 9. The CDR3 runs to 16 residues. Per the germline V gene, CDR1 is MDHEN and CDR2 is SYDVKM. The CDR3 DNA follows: TGTGCCAGCAGTTTCGTTGACAGGGGGCGGTTAAATGAGCAGTTCTTC. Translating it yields CASSFVDRGRLNEQFF.

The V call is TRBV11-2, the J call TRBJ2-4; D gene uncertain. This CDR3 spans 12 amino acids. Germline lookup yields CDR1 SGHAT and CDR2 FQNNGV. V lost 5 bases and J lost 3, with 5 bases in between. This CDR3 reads CASSQNKNIQYF. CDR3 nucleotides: TGTGCCAGCAGCCAAAACAAAAACATTCAGTACTTC. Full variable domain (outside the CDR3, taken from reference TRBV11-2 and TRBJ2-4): EAGVAQSPRYKIIEKRQSVAFWCNPISGHATLYWYQQILGQGPKLLIQFQNNGVVDDSQLPKDRFSAERLKGVDSTLKIQPAKLEDSAVYLCASSQNKNIQYFGAGTRLSVL.

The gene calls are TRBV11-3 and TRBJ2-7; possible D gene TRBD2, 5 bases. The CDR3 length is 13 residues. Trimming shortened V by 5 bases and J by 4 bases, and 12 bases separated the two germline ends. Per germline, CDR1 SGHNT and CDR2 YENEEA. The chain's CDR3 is CASSLADGYEQYF. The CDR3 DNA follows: TGTGCCAGCAGCCTAGCCGACGGGTACGAGCAGTACTTC.

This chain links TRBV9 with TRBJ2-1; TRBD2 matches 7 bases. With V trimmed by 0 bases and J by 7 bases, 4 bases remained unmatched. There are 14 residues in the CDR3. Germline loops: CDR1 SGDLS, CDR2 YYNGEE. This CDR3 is CASSVAQGGNEQFF. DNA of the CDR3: TGTGCCAGCAGCGTAGCCCAGGGAGGGAATGAGCAGTTCTTC.

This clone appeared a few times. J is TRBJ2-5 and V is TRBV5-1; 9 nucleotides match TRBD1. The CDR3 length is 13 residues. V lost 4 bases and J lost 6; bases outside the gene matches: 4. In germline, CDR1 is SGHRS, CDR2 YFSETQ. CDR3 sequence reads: CASSRGQGQTQYF. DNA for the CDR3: TGCGCCAGCAGCAGGGGACAGGGTCAGACCCAGTACTTC. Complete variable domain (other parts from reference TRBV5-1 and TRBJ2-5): KAGVTQTPRYLIKTRGQQVTLSCSPISGHRSVSWYQQTPGQGLQFLFEYFSETQRNKGNFPGRFSGRQFSNSRSEMNVSTLELGDSALYLCASSRGQGQTQYFGPGTRLLVL.